This T cell receptor (beta chain) derives from a study of identical twins. The study's findings and limits: Models predicted too little out-of-frame TCR alpha sharing in monozygotic twins.

V was cut by 0 bases and J by 2 bases, with 9 bases left in between. The CDR3 has 15 amino acids. Per germline, CDR1 SGHRS and CDR2 YFSETQ. Donors uniformly comprised healthy Caucasians. Carrying unique molecular identifiers, the cDNA also gained a universal primer site through template switching. TCRdb processed the 5' RACE reads anew with MiXCR; each CDR3 protein has one entry. This sample has a few hundred thousand distinct CDR3 sequences, with roughly 18% found just once. There are a few counts of this clonotype. Its target is not known. The rearrangement joins TRBV5-1 to TRBJ2-1, with D perhaps matching TRBD2 (6 bases). Material: naive T cells sorted from blood. This sequence was found in a man between 50 and 59 years old in good health. This chain's CDR3 is CASSLDGTPYNEQFF. The CDR3 DNA reads TGCGCCAGCAGCTTGGATGGGACTCCCTACAATGAGCAGTTCTTC.